This entry lists 15 T cell receptor beta chains sequenced from one sample in a study of post-analysis software for immune sequencing data. The study's findings and limits: Included in a set of five TRBV segments more frequent in patients than controls were TRBV5-6, TRBV5-1 and TRBV20-1.

No antigens are known for them. The library was made from cDNA and included unique molecular identifiers. TCRdb re-called the PCR reads with MiXCR, one entry per CDR3 protein. The profile shows hundreds of thousands of distinct CDR3 sequences, approximately 53% of them singletons. The source material was blood. The receptor source for this set is a girl aged 10 to 17 with multiple sclerosis.

The rearrangement joins TRBV5-1 to TRBJ2-1, with 10 bases aligning to TRBD1. CDR3 size: 15 residues. V was pared by 4 bases and J by 7 bases, with 8 bases of the junction left unmatched. The germline gives CDR1 SGHRS, CDR2 YFSETQ. The CDR3 reads CASSMTTGGMNEQFF. In DNA, the CDR3 is TGCGCCAGCAGCATGACGACAGGGGGCATGAATGAGCAGTTCTTC.

The genes are TRBV6-6 and TRBJ2-5, with TRBD2 identical over 13 bases. Trimming cost V 1 base and J 1 base; bases outside gene matches: 3. The germline V gene has CDR1 MNHNY and CDR2 SVGAGI (reference sequence). CDR3 size: 17 residues. CDR3 loop: CASSYWTSGGVQETQYF. The CDR3, as DNA: TGTGCCAGCAGTTACTGGACTAGCGGGGGAGTCCAAGAGACCCAGTACTTC.

In its sample, this clonotype was seen a few times. This chain joins TRBV29-1 and TRBJ2-2; D is unclear. Between the trimmed V and J ends, which lost 4 bases and 6 bases, there was a span of 9 bases. This CDR3 is built from 12 residues. CDR1 SQVTM and CDR2 ANQGSEA come from the germline V gene. The CDR3 DNA sequence: TGCAGCGTTGGTTTGGTCCCCGGGGAGCTGTTTTTT. This translates into CSVGLVPGELFF.

In its sample, this clonotype was seen a few times. The chain is built from TRBV29-1 and TRBJ2-7, with 8 bases identical to TRBD2. CDR1 and CDR2 (germline): SQVTM, ANQGSEA. The V gene end was trimmed by 3 bases and the J gene end by 3 bases; junction bases not matched to a gene: 10. The CDR3 consists of 15 residues. The CDR3 bases are TGCAGCGTTGACGGGGGGGGAGCGGGCGGCTACGAGCAGTACTTC. Translated, it gives CSVDGGGAGGYEQYF.

In DNA form, the CDR3 reads TGTGCCAGCACCCCGACAGTAGGAACCTACGAGCAGTACTTC. It codes for CASTPTVGTYEQYF. The V call is TRBV12-3 or TRBV12-4, the J call TRBJ2-5; the D gene is possibly TRBD1 (5 bases). Judging by the DNA end, TRBJ2-7 fits better; the J call may be wrong. The CDR3 length is 14 residues.

Only a few counts were recorded for this clonotype. This sequence joins TRBV10-3 and TRBJ2-4; TRBD1 might be the D (6 bases). The better agreement between TRBJ2-7 and the DNA end casts doubt on the J call. There are 12 residues in the CDR3. Germline V CDR1 and CDR2: ENHRY, SYGVKD. The CDR3 loop is CAIGQSDYEQYF. CDR3 DNA: TGTGCCATCGGACAGTCAGACTACGAGCAGTACTTC.

This clonotype was seen a few times. The CDR3 DNA reads as TGCAGTGCCCGAGGGGGTAGGGGAGGCACTGAAGCTTTCTTT. Its translation: CSARGGRGGTEAFF. The chain has TRBV20-1 and TRBJ1-1, with D perhaps TRBD1 (6 bases). The V end was cut by 6 bases, the J end by 4 bases, with 18 bases between. CDR3 size: 14 residues. Germline lookup yields CDR1 DFQATT and CDR2 SNEGSKA (reference sequence).

This clonotype was seen only a few times. This chain uses TRBV10-3 with TRBJ2-5; no definite D call. The germline V gene has CDR1 ENHRY and CDR2 SYGVKD. V lost 2 bases to trimming and J lost 1 base, with 14 bases between them. There are 16 residues in the CDR3. CDR3 residues: CAISEEKGRPQETQYF. For the CDR3, the DNA is TGTGCCATCAGTGAGGAGAAAGGCAGGCCCCAAGAGACCCAGTACTTC.

The CDR3 sequence: CASSLGRGRNTEAFF. CDR3 nucleotides: TGTGCCAGCAGCTTAGGCAGGGGAAGAAACACTGAAGCTTTCTTT. The chain carries TRBV7-2 and TRBJ1-1; tentatively, D is TRBD1 (6 bases). The germline V gene has CDR1 SGHTA and CDR2 FQGNSA. The length of the CDR3 is 15 residues. V lost 1 base, J lost 2 bases, and 11 bases lay in between.

This clonotype was counted at least ten times. V gene TRBV7-9 combines with J gene TRBJ2-5; 7 bases agree with TRBD2. The CDR3 loop spans 14 amino acids. Trimming took 6 bases from V and 0 from J; bases not matched to a gene: 4. CDR1 and CDR2 from the germline V gene are SEHNR and FQNEAQ (reference sequence). The CDR3 region is CASSSGTNQETQYF. CDR3 in DNA: TGTGCCAGCAGTTCCGGGACTAACCAAGAGACCCAGTACTTC.

J is TRBJ1-2 and V is TRBV9; 9 bases agree with TRBD1. Trimming took 5 bases from V and 9 from J; bases not matched to a gene: 8. From germline, CDR1 is SGDLS and CDR2 YYNGEE. The CDR3 sequence is 13 residues long. CDR3 in amino acids: CASSRTGGERYTF. CDR3 DNA: TGTGCCAGCAGTCGTACAGGGGGCGAGCGCTACACCTTC.

A few counts support this clonotype. The rearrangement joins TRBV25-1 to TRBJ2-4; the match to TRBD1 covers 7 bases. Germline values: CDR1 MGHDK, CDR2 SYGVNS. This CDR3 is 15 amino acids long. The ends lost 4 bases at V and 4 bases at J; junction bases unmatched: 7. CDR3 nucleotide sequence: TGTGCCAGCAGTGGCCCGGGGACAGCAAAAAACATTCAGTACTTC. This encodes CASSGPGTAKNIQYF.

This chain uses TRBV14 with TRBJ2-2; 12 nucleotides align to TRBD2. This CDR3 is 18 amino acids long. Germline V lookup: CDR1 SGHDN, CDR2 FVKESK. Losses at the gene ends were 0 bases for V and 5 bases for J; bases not matched to a gene: 7. This chain's CDR3 is CASSQDLGLAGRTGELFF. CDR3 DNA: TGTGCCAGCAGCCAAGATCTCGGACTAGCGGGACGAACCGGGGAGCTGTTTTTT. Based on the CDR3 plus reference TRBV14 and TRBJ2-2, the full variable domain is EAGVTQFPSHSVIEKGQTVTLRCDPISGHDNLYWYRRVMGKEIKFLLHFVKESKQDESGMPNNRFLAERTGGTYSTLKVQPAELEDSGVYFCASSQDLGLAGRTGELFFGEGSRLTVL.

The chain carries TRBV20-1 and TRBJ1-2; no definite D call. Trimming took off 0 bases at V and 3 bases at J, with 5 bases between the two ends. This CDR3 region has 12 residues. Per the germline V gene, CDR1 is DFQATT and CDR2 is SNEGSKA (reference sequence). In nucleotides, the CDR3 is TGCAGTGCTAGAGACGACGACTATGGCTACACCTTC. Translating gives CSARDDDYGYTF.

In its sample, this clonotype was seen a few times. The rearrangement joins TRBV6-2 or TRBV6-3 to TRBJ1-5; D might be TRBD1 (5 bases). Per germline, CDR1 MNHEY and CDR2 SVGEGT. The CDR3 totals 19 residues. Trimming removed 8 bases from V and 0 bases from J, with 26 bases in between. CDR3 residues: CASAFGRALLPYSNQPQHF. CDR3 in DNA: TGTGCCAGCGCTTTTGGCAGGGCCCTCTTACCTTATAGCAATCAGCCCCAGCATTTT.